One T cell receptor beta chain is described in this entry. This clonotype was seen only a few times. There is no known antigen for this receptor. The input lacks base qualities; no much larger clone sits a single base away. The entry originates in a study of early T cells in non-severe SARS-CoV-2 infection (dated by TCRdb to about 2021). With respect to the entire study: Bulk RNA from unsorted whole blood was used for TCR sequencing, so alpha and beta chains could not be paired. The research as a whole found: VDJdb matching was skewed toward anti-spike CD8 responses and likely underestimated virus-specific expansions by missing private and CD4 specificities.

The library relied on 5' RACE. Instrument used: NextSeq 500. Unique molecular identifiers were attached to individual cDNA molecules in the TCR library protocol so that sequencing error and PCR bias could be corrected. Both TCR alpha and beta chains were sequenced, and tight co-correlation was observed between alpha and beta sequence abundances in each sample. In the original analysis: Decombinator V4 was used to annotate TCR sequences for V gene, J gene and CDR3. Expanded TCRs were defined as changing significantly between any two time points under a Poisson model with p below 0.0001. TCR abundances were normalised to the total number of TCRs sequenced in each sample and reported as counts per million. MAIT TCRs were defined by TRAV1-2 paired with TRAJ12, TRAJ20 or TRAJ33, and iNKT TCRs by TRAV10 paired with TRAJ18. VDJdb, accessed on 1 November 2021, was searched for TCRs annotated for CMV, EBV and SARS-CoV-2, and TCRs annotated for more than one antigen were excluded. In-frame beta chains were kept once TCRdb had trimmed the public reads at Q25 with fastp and called clones with MiXCR. Each CDR3 protein appears once, grouped with its most common genes and DNA. The V and J calls here are based on TCRdb, not the publication. This sample holds about 79,000 distinct CDR3 sequences; approximately 11% were observed only once. Around 4.7% of the sample goes to the ten largest clones.

Set within a cohort of healthcare workers in London, UK, this nested case-control study involved weekly PCR testing of nasopharyngeal swabs along with blood sampling. Healthcare workers were recruited between 23 and 31 March 2020, during the week of the UK lockdown, and were followed weekly for up to roughly 15 weeks. Measured from the cysteine to the phenylalanine, the CDR3 is 11 residues long. This entry keeps only the CDR3 DNA: 33 bases, framed from base 1. For CDR1 and CDR2, the germline V gene lists SQVTM and ANQGSEA. Trimming leaves V shorter by 7 bases and J shorter by 6 bases, with the junction holding 6 bases beyond the gene matches.

The specimen sequenced was whole blood. The V and J segments used are TRBV29-1 and TRBJ2-7; 7 bases in between match TRBD1. The sequence was obtained from an adult who was a healthcare worker with PCR-confirmed SARS-CoV-2 infection or an uninfected control (not recorded which). The CDR3 amino acid sequence is: CSGDRDGEQYF. Here is the DNA: TGCAGCGGCGACAGGGATGGCGAGCAGTACTTC.